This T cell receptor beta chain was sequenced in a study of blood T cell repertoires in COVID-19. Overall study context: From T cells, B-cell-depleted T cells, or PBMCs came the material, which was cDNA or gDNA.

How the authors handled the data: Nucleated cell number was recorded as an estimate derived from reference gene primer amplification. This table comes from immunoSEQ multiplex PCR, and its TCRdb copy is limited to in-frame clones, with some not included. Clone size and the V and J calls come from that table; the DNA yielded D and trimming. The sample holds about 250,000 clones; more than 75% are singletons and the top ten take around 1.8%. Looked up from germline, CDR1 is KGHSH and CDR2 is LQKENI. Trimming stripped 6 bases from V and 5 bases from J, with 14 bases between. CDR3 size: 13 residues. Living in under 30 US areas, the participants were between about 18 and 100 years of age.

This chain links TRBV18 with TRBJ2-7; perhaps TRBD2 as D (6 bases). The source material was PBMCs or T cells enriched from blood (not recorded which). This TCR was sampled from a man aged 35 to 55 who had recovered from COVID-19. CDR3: CASSLSGRDEQYF. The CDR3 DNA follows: TGTGCCAGCTCCCTCAGCGGGCGCGACGAGCAGTACTTC.